Detailed here is one T cell receptor (beta chain). Which antigen it targets is not known. Base-call qualities are not available, and no considerably larger clone is one nucleotide away. TCRbeta CDR3 regions were amplified from genomic DNA by means of the immunoSEQ Assay, a bias-controlled multiplex PCR. The source study handled its data this way. The number of nucleated cells in each sample was estimated from the amplification of reference gene primers within the assay. Sequence reads were collapsed and filtered to measure the absolute abundance of every unique TCRbeta CDR3 rearrangement. For each sample, productive Simpson clonality was calculated as the square root of Simpson's diversity index across productive rearrangements. This is the immuneACCESS table as TCRdb keeps it, with only in-frame sequences that have V and J called. A part of the clones is gone; compared with another copy, unresolved V genes explain less than half, and the rest is unexplained. V, J and clone size reflect that table, while D and trimming were determined from the DNA. This sample has 250,000 to 300,000 clones in its table, and 83% of those were observed once. Less than 6% of the sample belongs to the ten largest clones.

Samples from volunteer blood donors who had recovered from COVID-19 were contributed by a second Seattle source. Collaborating institutions collected whole blood in K2EDTA tubes following their own protocols. For TCRbeta analysis, collaborators shipped samples as frozen whole blood, isolated PBMCs, or DNA extracted from either of those sample types. The entry originates in a study of blood T cell repertoires in COVID-19 (dated by TCRdb to the early 2020s). About the full investigation: Samples covering the acute and convalescent phases of COVID-19 were provided by collaborators in the United States, Italy and Spain. Subjects who had been exposed to COVID-19, were actively infected with it, or had recovered from it provided the deeply sampled blood TCRbeta repertoires that made up the dataset. Where available, HLA class I and class II types were taken from metadata supplied by the sample provider and were not determined by assay-based typing. A de-identified subject ID, COVID-19 status, age in years and sex were almost always included in the sample metadata. Samples were obtained from the ongoing ImmuneRACE study (first 160 participants) and from 950 to 1,500 subjects provided by 6 global collaborators. The repertoires were made available in a free public database intended to serve as a resource for research on the immune response to SARS-CoV-2. The material from the prospective study consisted of cDNA or gDNA derived from T cells, B-cell-depleted T cells, or PBMCs.

Study-wide conclusions, independent of this receptor: How much clinical and demographic metadata was included differed by source and by participant, and the metadata was provided uncurated.

V and J are truncated by 6 bases and 4 bases respectively, leaving an intervening sequence of 7 bases. The CDR3 runs 11 residues from the cysteine to the phenylalanine. The kept DNA is CDR3 alone, 33 bases in frame from the first base. The V gene is TRBV12-3 or TRBV12-4 and the J gene is TRBJ2-7; too little of a D gene remains to name it. The sequence was obtained from a man in his sixties who had recovered from COVID-19. Specimen: peripheral blood. The CDR3 amino acid sequence is: CASRRWYEQYF. In nucleotide form, the sequence is TGTGCCAGCAGACGGTGGTACGAGCAGTACTTC.